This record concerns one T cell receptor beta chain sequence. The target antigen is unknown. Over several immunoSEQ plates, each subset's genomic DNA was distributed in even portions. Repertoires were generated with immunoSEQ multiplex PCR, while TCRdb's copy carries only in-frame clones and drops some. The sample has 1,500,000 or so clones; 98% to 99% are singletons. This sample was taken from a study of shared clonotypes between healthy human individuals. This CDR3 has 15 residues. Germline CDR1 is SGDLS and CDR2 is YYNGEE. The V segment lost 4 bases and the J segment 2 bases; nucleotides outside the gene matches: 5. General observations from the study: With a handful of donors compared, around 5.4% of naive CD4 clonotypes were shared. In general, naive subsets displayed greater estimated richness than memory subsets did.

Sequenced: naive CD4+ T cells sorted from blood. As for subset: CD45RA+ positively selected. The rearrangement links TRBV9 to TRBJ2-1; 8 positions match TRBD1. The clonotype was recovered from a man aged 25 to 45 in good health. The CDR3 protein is CASSITGGAYNEQFF. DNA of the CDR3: TGTGCCAGCAGCATAACAGGGGGAGCCTACAATGAGCAGTTCTTC.